Listed below are T cell receptor beta chains from one sample, sequenced in a study of CD8 T cells in Susac syndrome. TCRdb recomputed calls from the immunoSEQ multiplex PCR reads with MiXCR, one row per CDR3 protein. The data contain under 550,000 distinct CDR3 sequences, 85% to 90% of them seen just once; the ten biggest clones take up more than 0.09%. Sequencing was performed on CD8+ T cells from PBMCs. These receptors all come from a human donor with multiple sclerosis. The CDR3 runs from the conserved cysteine through the conserved F or W. D genes are given only for firm matches. The size entry is marked missing in some rows and otherwise reads once, few, many or a size class.

CDR3 DNA: TGTGCCAGCAGCCAAGAAGTGGGGCTGGTGACCCAGTACTTC
CDR3 protein: CASSQEVGLVTQYF
CDR3 length: 14
D gene: NA
clone size: NA
V gene: TRBV14
J gene: TRBJ2-5

CDR3 DNA: TGTGCCAGCGGGCGGGTACAAGGGGCGGGCACTGAAGCTTTCTTT
CDR3 protein: CASGRVQGAGTEAFF
CDR3 length: 15
D gene: NA
clone size: NA
V gene: TRBV6-1
J gene: TRBJ1-1

CDR3 DNA: TGTGCCAGCAGTACAACTACCTTCAATGAGCAGTTCTTC
CDR3 protein: CASSTTTFNEQFF
CDR3 length: 13
D gene: NA
clone size: NA
V gene: TRBV27
J gene: TRBJ2-1

CDR3 DNA: TGTGCCAGCAGCCGAGGGACAGGGACCCAAGAGACCCAGTACTTC
CDR3 protein: CASSRGTGTQETQYF
CDR3 length: 15
D gene: TRBD1
clone size: NA
V gene: TRBV3-1
J gene: TRBJ2-5

CDR3 DNA: TGTGCCAGCAGCCTAGGGCTAGCGGCCGAGCAGTACTTC
CDR3 protein: CASSLGLAAEQYF
CDR3 length: 13
D gene: TRBD2
clone size: NA
V gene: TRBV7-9
J gene: TRBJ2-7

CDR3 DNA: TGTGCCAGCGCTTCCGGGGCCAACGTCCTGACTTTC
CDR3 protein: CASASGANVLTF
CDR3 length: 12
D gene: NA
clone size: NA
V gene: TRBV12-3/TRBV12-4
J gene: TRBJ2-6

CDR3 DNA: TGCAGTGCTGGGGACAGGAGCTCCCCGAACACTGAAGCTTTCTTT
CDR3 protein: CSAGDRSSPNTEAFF
CDR3 length: 15
D gene: TRBD1
clone size: NA
V gene: TRBV20-1
J gene: TRBJ1-1

CDR3 DNA: TGTGCCAGCATCGGGGCAGCAAAAGAGACCCAGTACTTC
CDR3 protein: CASIGAAKETQYF
CDR3 length: 13
D gene: NA
clone size: NA
V gene: TRBV2
J gene: TRBJ2-5

CDR3 DNA: TGTGCCAGCAGCCTGTACACGGCCTTGATGGATCAGCAGTACTTC
CDR3 protein: CASSLYTALMDQQYF
CDR3 length: 15
D gene: NA
clone size: NA
V gene: TRBV5-4
J gene: TRBJ2-7

CDR3 DNA: TGTGCCAGCAGGGACATAGGCTACAATGAGCAGTTCTTC
CDR3 protein: CASRDIGYNEQFF
CDR3 length: 13
D gene: NA
clone size: NA
V gene: TRBV5-8
J gene: TRBJ2-1

CDR3 DNA: TGTGCCGTTAGGACTAGCGGTATCAATGAGCAGTTCTTC
CDR3 protein: CAVRTSGINEQFF
CDR3 length: 13
D gene: TRBD2
clone size: NA
V gene: TRBV2
J gene: TRBJ2-1

CDR3 DNA: TGTGCCAGCAGCTTAATATCACGCTACGAGCAGTACTTC
CDR3 protein: CASSLISRYEQYF
CDR3 length: 13
D gene: NA
clone size: NA
V gene: TRBV7-8
J gene: TRBJ2-7

CDR3 DNA: TGTGCCAGCAGCTTTGACCCGTCCCTTAACTATGGCTACACCTTC
CDR3 protein: CASSFDPSLNYGYTF
CDR3 length: 15
D gene: NA
clone size: NA
V gene: TRBV12-3/TRBV12-4
J gene: TRBJ1-2

CDR3 DNA: TGTGCCAGCAGCCAAGTCTTGTACGAGCAGTACTTC
CDR3 protein: CASSQVLYEQYF
CDR3 length: 12
D gene: NA
clone size: NA
V gene: TRBV14
J gene: TRBJ2-7

CDR3 DNA: TGTGCCAGCTCACCCTTGGCGCGGGAGTTGGATGAGCAGTTCTTC
CDR3 protein: CASSPLARELDEQFF
CDR3 length: 15
D gene: TRBD2
clone size: NA
V gene: TRBV18
J gene: TRBJ2-1

CDR3 DNA: TGCGCCAGCAGCCAAGATCTCGAACTAGCGATCTACGAGCAGTACTTC
CDR3 protein: CASSQDLELAIYEQYF
CDR3 length: 16
D gene: TRBD2
clone size: NA
V gene: TRBV4-1
J gene: TRBJ2-7

CDR3 DNA: TGTGCCAGTAGTATAGATCCTAGGGGGAGGGCCTTCAATGAGCAGTTCTTC
CDR3 protein: CASSIDPRGRAFNEQFF
CDR3 length: 17
D gene: NA
clone size: NA
V gene: TRBV19
J gene: TRBJ2-1

CDR3 DNA: TGTGCCAGCAGTTACCTTCCCTCCGCCAATGAGCAGTTCTTC
CDR3 protein: CASSYLPSANEQFF
CDR3 length: 14
D gene: NA
clone size: NA
V gene: TRBV6-6
J gene: TRBJ2-1

CDR3 DNA: TGCAGCGTGGGGGGGGACACTGAAGCTTTCTTT
CDR3 protein: CSVGGDTEAFF
CDR3 length: 11
D gene: NA
clone size: few
V gene: TRBV29-1
J gene: TRBJ1-1

CDR3 DNA: TGTGCCTGGAGTGGGGACAGGGGGCACGCTTTCTTT
CDR3 protein: CAWSGDRGHAFF
CDR3 length: 12
D gene: TRBD1
clone size: NA
V gene: TRBV30
J gene: TRBJ1-1

CDR3 DNA: TGTGCCAGCAGTTACCGGGTCTCAGACGAGCAGTACTTC
CDR3 protein: CASSYRVSDEQYF
CDR3 length: 13
D gene: NA
clone size: NA
V gene: TRBV6-5
J gene: TRBJ2-7